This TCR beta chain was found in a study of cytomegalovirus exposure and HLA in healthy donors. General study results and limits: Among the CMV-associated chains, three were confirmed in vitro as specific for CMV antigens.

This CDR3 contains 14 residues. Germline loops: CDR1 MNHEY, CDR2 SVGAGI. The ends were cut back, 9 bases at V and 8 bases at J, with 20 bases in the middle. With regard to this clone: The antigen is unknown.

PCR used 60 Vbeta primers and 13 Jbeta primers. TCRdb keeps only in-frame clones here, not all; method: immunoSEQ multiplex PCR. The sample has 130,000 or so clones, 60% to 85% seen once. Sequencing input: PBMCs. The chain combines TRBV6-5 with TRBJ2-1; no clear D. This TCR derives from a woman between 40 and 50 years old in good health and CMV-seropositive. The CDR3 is CASKSLSMGHEQFF. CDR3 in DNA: TGTGCCAGTAAGTCACTCTCCATGGGCCATGAGCAGTTCTTC.